This is a list of T cell receptor beta chains from one sample in a study of T-cell reconstitution after alpha-beta-depleted transplantation in children. TCRdb processed the PCR reads anew with MiXCR; each CDR3 protein has one entry. The table shows tens of thousands of distinct CDR3 sequences, with roughly 14% occurring only once. This specimen consisted of PBMCs, mostly from graft donor cells, obtained 180 days after TCRalphabeta/CD19-depleted stem cell transplant. The receptors derive from a male patient aged 2 to 9 who had a stem cell transplant for acute lymphoblastic leukemia, so the T cells may come from the graft donor. The CDR3 runs from the conserved cysteine through the conserved F or W. The order of the fields is V gene, D gene, J gene, clone size, CDR3 protein, CDR3 DNA. D genes are given only for firm matches. Some rows have no size entry. The others give once, few or many, or a class for an expanded clone.

>TRBV6-2/TRBV6-3|TRBD1|TRBJ2-7|NA
CAVRDRVLYEQYF
TGTGCCGTCCGGGACAGGGTCCTCTACGAGCAGTACTTC
>TRBV6-2/TRBV6-3|TRBD1|TRBJ2-4|NA
CASSYDPRRQGHIQYF
TGTGCCAGCAGTTACGACCCTAGAAGACAGGGCCACATTCAGTACTTC
>TRBV10-3|TRBD2|TRBJ2-1|NA
CAISGEFYNEQFF
TGTGCCATTAGCGGGGAGTTCTACAATGAGCAGTTCTTC
>TRBV20-1|TRBD1|TRBJ2-7|NA
CSASGTGPSYEQYF
TGCAGTGCTAGCGGGACAGGCCCCTCCTACGAGCAGTACTTC
>TRBV7-9|NA|TRBJ1-1|many
CASSQWFSEAFF
TGTGCCAGCAGCCAATGGTTTTCCGAAGCTTTCTTT
>TRBV7-6|NA|TRBJ2-5|few
CASSLEGGGETQYF
TGTGCCAGCAGCTTAGAGGGGGGGGGAGAGACCCAGTACTTC
>TRBV5-6|NA|TRBJ2-3|NA
CASSSRITDTQYF
TGTGCCAGCAGCTCGCGGATCACAGATACGCAGTATTTT
>TRBV5-1|NA|TRBJ1-3|NA
CASSLAGGPLVNTIYF
TGCGCCAGCAGCTTGGCCGGGGGGCCCTTGGTCAACACCATATATTTT
>TRBV7-2|NA|TRBJ2-7|NA
CASSARRPLAQYEQYF
TGTGCCAGCAGCGCCCGACGGCCACTAGCCCAATACGAGCAGTACTTC
>TRBV12-3/TRBV12-4|TRBD1|TRBJ1-2|NA
CASSYTGTGDGYGYTF
TGTGCCAGCAGTTACACCGGGACAGGGGACGGCTATGGCTACACCTTC
>TRBV7-2|TRBD2|TRBJ2-7|many
CASSLVGRSFTYEQYF
TGTGCCAGCAGCTTAGTCGGGAGGTCATTCACCTACGAGCAGTACTTC
>TRBV7-9|NA|TRBJ1-1|NA
CASSFPLDRFYTEAFF
TGTGCCAGCAGCTTCCCTCTGGACAGATTTTACACTGAAGCTTTCTTT
>TRBV28|TRBD1|TRBJ2-7|NA
CASSFWDSYEQYF
TGTGCCAGCAGTTTCTGGGACAGCTACGAGCAGTACTTC
>TRBV12-3/TRBV12-4|TRBD1|TRBJ1-5|NA
CASSWDRGQQPQHF
TGTGCCAGCAGTTGGGACAGGGGGCAACAGCCCCAGCATTTT
>TRBV20-1|TRBD1|TRBJ1-6|NA
CSATTGDGSPLHF
TGCAGTGCTACCACAGGGGACGGATCACCCCTCCACTTT
>TRBV11-3|NA|TRBJ2-7|NA
CASSSRPPYEQCF
TGTGCCAGCAGCTCCCGGCCACCCTACGAGCAGTGCTTC
>TRBV29-1|NA|TRBJ2-4|few
CSVKQLAKNIQYF
TGCAGCGTCAAACAGCTAGCCAAAAACATTCAGTACTTC
>TRBV6-5|NA|TRBJ1-5|NA
CASQTRVQPQHF
TGTGCCAGCCAGACCAGGGTACAGCCCCAGCATTTT
>TRBV28|TRBD1|TRBJ2-7|few
CASSSGQGSHEQYF
TGTGCCAGCAGTTCGGGACAGGGATCCCACGAGCAGTACTTC
>TRBV7-2|TRBD1|TRBJ2-7|many
CASSWTGTGIYEQYF
TGTGCCAGCAGCTGGACCGGGACAGGGATCTACGAGCAGTACTTC
>TRBV19|NA|TRBJ2-4|few
CASSIGTSRRYF
TGTGCCAGTAGTATAGGAACTAGCCGACGGTACTTC
>TRBV19|NA|TRBJ1-1|NA
CASRRGHTEAFF
TGTGCCAGTAGACGCGGACACACTGAAGCTTTCTTT
>TRBV24-1|NA|TRBJ2-1|NA
CATSDPWRGAYNEQFF
TGTGCCACCAGTGATCCCTGGAGGGGGGCGTACAATGAGCAGTTCTTC
>TRBV7-2|NA|TRBJ2-3|NA
CASSLVSGLRTDTQYF
TGTGCCAGCAGCTTAGTTTCCGGACTCCGCACAGATACGCAGTATTTT
>TRBV5-6|NA|TRBJ1-2|few
CASSLGRLPYGYTF
TGTGCCAGCAGCTTGGGACGGCTTCCCTATGGCTACACCTTC
>TRBV4-3|NA|TRBJ2-5|many
CASSQDLWTLGETQYF
TGCGCCAGCAGCCAAGACCTATGGACCCTAGGGGAGACCCAGTACTTC
>TRBV28|NA|TRBJ2-3|many
CASSLDGTDTQYF
TGTGCCAGCAGTTTGGACGGCACAGATACGCAGTATTTT
>TRBV9|NA|TRBJ2-7|NA
CASSVSLASSYEQYF
TGTGCCAGCAGCGTCAGCTTAGCTAGCTCCTACGAGCAGTACTTC
>TRBV4-3|NA|TRBJ2-2|many
CASSRGVNTGELFF
TGCGCCAGCAGCCGAGGAGTGAACACCGGGGAGCTGTTTTTT
>TRBV4-2|TRBD2|TRBJ2-7|many
CASSLRLADSKEQYF
TGTGCCAGCAGCCTTCGACTAGCGGACAGCAAAGAGCAGTACTTC
>TRBV7-9|NA|TRBJ2-5|few
CASSPRQAGTLETQYF
TGTGCCAGCAGCCCCCGACAGGCCGGGACGCTAGAGACCCAGTACTTC
>TRBV7-8|NA|TRBJ1-3|NA
CASSSRRESGNTIYF
TGTGCCAGCAGCTCAAGGAGGGAGAGCGGAAACACCATATATTTT
>TRBV28|NA|TRBJ2-3|NA
CASSLSGGLNTDTQYF
TGTGCCAGCAGTTTATCCGGGGGCCTTAACACAGATACGCAGTATTTT
>TRBV7-2|NA|TRBJ2-2|NA
CASSQIREIGELFF
TGTGCCAGCAGCCAAATCCGGGAAATAGGGGAGCTGTTTTTT
>TRBV20-1|TRBD1|TRBJ2-7|few
CSARPYRGRRGYEQYF
TGCAGTGCTAGACCCTACAGGGGGCGACGGGGCTACGAGCAGTACTTC
>TRBV20-1|TRBD1|TRBJ1-6|few
CSARGHRGTYSPLHF
TGCAGTGCTAGAGGCCACAGGGGGACGTATTCACCCCTCCACTTT
>TRBV5-6|NA|TRBJ1-3|NA
CASSLAGKGNTIYF
TGTGCCAGCAGCTTGGCGGGGAAAGGAAACACCATATATTTT
>TRBV7-3|TRBD1|TRBJ2-2|NA
CASSLTRGQGSNTGELFF
TGTGCCAGCAGCTTAACTAGGGGACAGGGGTCGAACACCGGGGAGCTGTTTTTT
>TRBV7-9|NA|TRBJ2-4|NA
CASSSTSNKNIQYF
TGTGCCAGCAGCTCCACTAGTAACAAAAACATTCAGTACTTC
>TRBV20-1|TRBD1|TRBJ2-2|NA
CGAIQDRAFGELFF
TGCGGTGCTATCCAAGACAGGGCCTTCGGGGAGCTGTTTTTT
>TRBV20-1|NA|TRBJ2-1|NA
CSARDRLTVTEQFF
TGCAGTGCTAGAGACCGACTTACGGTCACTGAGCAGTTCTTC
>TRBV25-1|NA|TRBJ2-2|NA
CASSDYSSLTGELFF
TGTGCCAGCAGTGACTACAGCAGCCTCACCGGGGAGCTGTTTTTT
>TRBV7-8|NA|TRBJ2-1|many
CASSPISYNEQFF
TGTGCCAGCAGCCCGATCTCCTACAATGAGCAGTTCTTC
>TRBV6-1|TRBD2|TRBJ2-3|few
CASSPSGGVATDTQYF
TGTGCCAGCAGCCCAAGCGGGGGGGTGGCGACAGATACGCAGTATTTT
>TRBV25-1|NA|TRBJ2-7|few
CASSDPHNEQYF
TGTGCCAGCAGTGACCCTCATAATGAGCAGTACTTC
>TRBV9|NA|TRBJ1-2|NA
CASSPLTRDYGYTF
TGTGCCAGCAGCCCGCTTACGCGTGACTATGGCTACACCTTC
>TRBV28|TRBD1|TRBJ2-5|NA
CASSLGTGDETQYF
TGTGCCAGCAGTCTCGGGACAGGGGATGAGACCCAGTACTTC
>TRBV7-2|NA|TRBJ2-1|NA
CASELRGPYNEQFF
TGTGCCAGTGAGCTCAGGGGTCCTTACAATGAGCAGTTCTTC
>TRBV27|TRBD2|TRBJ2-7|few
CASSLSSRLAGPYEQYF
TGTGCCAGCAGTTTATCTTCCAGGCTAGCGGGGCCCTACGAGCAGTACTTC
>TRBV6-1|NA|TRBJ1-4|few
CASCGDPEYEKLFF
TGTGCCAGCTGCGGGGACCCGGAGTATGAAAAACTGTTTTTT
>TRBV2|NA|TRBJ1-1|few
CASSQDLRNTEAFF
TGTGCCAGCAGTCAGGACCTACGGAACACTGAAGCTTTCTTT
>TRBV5-1|NA|TRBJ2-5|many
CASSLAAVQETQYF
TGCGCCAGCAGCTTGGCTGCAGTCCAAGAGACCCAGTACTTC
>TRBV7-2|NA|TRBJ2-3|NA
CASSRQTDTQYF
TGTGCCAGCAGCCGACAGACAGATACGCAGTATTTT
>TRBV3-1|NA|TRBJ2-5|NA
CASSQVVGGRRETQYF
TGTGCCAGCAGCCAAGTGGTAGGGGGGCGCCGGGAGACCCAGTACTTC